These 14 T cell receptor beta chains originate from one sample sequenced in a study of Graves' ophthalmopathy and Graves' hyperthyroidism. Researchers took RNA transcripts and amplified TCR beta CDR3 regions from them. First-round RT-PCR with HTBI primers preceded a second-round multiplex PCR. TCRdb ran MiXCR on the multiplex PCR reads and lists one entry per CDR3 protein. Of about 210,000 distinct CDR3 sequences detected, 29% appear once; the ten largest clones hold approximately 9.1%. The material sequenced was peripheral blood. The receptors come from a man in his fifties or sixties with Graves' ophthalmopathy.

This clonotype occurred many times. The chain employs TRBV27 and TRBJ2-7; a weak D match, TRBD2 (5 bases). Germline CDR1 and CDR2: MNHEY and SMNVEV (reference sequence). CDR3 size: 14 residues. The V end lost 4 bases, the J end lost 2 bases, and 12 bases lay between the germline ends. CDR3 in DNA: TGTGCCAGCAGTTCTCGGGATTCTACCTACGAGCAGTACTTC. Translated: CASSSRDSTYEQYF.

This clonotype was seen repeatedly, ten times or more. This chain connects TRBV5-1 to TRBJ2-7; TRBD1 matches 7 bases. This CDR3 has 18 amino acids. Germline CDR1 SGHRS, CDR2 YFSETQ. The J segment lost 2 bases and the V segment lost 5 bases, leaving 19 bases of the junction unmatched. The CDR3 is CASRDPGQVRQTPYEQYF. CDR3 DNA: TGCGCCAGCAGGGACCCCGGACAGGTTCGCCAAACCCCCTACGAGCAGTACTTC.

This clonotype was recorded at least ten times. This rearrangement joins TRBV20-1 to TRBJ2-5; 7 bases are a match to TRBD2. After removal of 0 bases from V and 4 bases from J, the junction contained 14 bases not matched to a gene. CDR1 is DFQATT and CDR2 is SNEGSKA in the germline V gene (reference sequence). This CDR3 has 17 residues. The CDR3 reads CSARDPTLGGRTETQYF. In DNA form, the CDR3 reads TGCAGTGCTAGAGATCCAACCCTTGGCGGGAGAACAGAGACCCAGTACTTC.

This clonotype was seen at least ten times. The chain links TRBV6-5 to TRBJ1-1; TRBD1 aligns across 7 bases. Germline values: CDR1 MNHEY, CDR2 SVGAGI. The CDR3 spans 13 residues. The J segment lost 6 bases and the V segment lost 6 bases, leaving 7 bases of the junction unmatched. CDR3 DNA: TGTGCCAGCAGGCTAGACAGGGCGGCTGAAGCTTTCTTT. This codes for CASRLDRAAEAFF.

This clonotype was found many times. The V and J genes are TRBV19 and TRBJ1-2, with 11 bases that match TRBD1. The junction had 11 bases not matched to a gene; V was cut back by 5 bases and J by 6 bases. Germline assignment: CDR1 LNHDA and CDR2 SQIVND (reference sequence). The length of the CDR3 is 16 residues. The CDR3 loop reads CASSPGQGASSDGYTF. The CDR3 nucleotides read TGTGCCAGTAGTCCCGGACAGGGGGCATCCTCGGATGGCTACACCTTC.

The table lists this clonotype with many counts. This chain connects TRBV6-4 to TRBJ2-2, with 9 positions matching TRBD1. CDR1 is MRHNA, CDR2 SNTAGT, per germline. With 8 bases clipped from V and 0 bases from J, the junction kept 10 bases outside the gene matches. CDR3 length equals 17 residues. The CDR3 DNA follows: TGTGCCAGCCGAGCCCGGACAGGGGTTTCGAACACCGGGGAGCTGTTTTTT. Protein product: CASRARTGVSNTGELFF.

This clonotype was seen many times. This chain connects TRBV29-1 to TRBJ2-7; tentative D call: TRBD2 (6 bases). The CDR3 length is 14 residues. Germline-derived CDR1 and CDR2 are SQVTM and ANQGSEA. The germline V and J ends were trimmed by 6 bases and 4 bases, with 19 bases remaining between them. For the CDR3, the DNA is TGCAGCGTGGGAGGTGAAGGGGCACGTTACGAGCAGTACTTC. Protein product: CSVGGEGARYEQYF.

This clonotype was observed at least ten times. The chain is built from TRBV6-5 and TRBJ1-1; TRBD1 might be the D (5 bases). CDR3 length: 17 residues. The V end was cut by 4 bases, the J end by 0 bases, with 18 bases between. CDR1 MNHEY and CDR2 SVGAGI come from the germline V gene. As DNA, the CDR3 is TGTGCCAGCAGTTCCCCTCTGAGGGGATTTATGAACACTGAAGCTTTCTTT. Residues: CASSSPLRGFMNTEAFF.

For the CDR3, the DNA is TGTGCCAGCTCAGATTCACCATCCTTCTATGGCTACACCTTC. Its protein product is CASSDSPSFYGYTF. V is TRBV6-2 or TRBV6-3 and J is TRBJ1-2; no clear D gene. V was pared by 8 bases and J by 4 bases, with 17 bases between. The CDR3 is 14 amino acids. Germline CDR1 and CDR2: MNHEY and SVGEGT.

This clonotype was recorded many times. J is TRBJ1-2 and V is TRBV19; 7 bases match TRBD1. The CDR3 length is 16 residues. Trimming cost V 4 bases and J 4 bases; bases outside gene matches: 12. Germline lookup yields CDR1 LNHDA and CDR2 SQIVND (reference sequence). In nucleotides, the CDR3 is TGTGCCAGTAGTACATCCACAGGGGAATTTTTCTATGGCTACACCTTC. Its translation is CASSTSTGEFFYGYTF.

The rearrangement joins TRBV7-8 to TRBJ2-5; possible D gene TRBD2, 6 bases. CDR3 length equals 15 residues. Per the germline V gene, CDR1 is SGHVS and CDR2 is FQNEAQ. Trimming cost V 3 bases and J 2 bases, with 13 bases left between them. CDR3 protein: CASSLAGLTQETQYF. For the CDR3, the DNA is TGTGCCAGCAGCTTGGCGGGACTTACGCAAGAGACCCAGTACTTC.

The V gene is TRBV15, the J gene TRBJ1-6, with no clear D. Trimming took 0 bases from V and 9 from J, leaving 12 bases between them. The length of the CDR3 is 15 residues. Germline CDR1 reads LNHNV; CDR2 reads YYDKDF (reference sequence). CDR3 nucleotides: TGTGCCACCAGCAGAGATCGCCTAGAAGGTTCACCCCTCCACTTT. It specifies CATSRDRLEGSPLHF.

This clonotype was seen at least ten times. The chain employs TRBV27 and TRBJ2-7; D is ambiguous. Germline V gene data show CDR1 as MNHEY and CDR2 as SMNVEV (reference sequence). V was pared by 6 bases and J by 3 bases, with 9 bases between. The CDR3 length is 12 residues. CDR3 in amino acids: CASRGPYYEQYF. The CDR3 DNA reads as TGTGCCAGCAGGGGTCCCTACTACGAGCAGTACTTC.

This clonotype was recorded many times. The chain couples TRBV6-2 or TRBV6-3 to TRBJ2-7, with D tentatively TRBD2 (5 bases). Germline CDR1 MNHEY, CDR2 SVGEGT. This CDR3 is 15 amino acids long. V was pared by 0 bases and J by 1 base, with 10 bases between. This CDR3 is CASSYSRVESYEQYF. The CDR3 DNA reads TGTGCCAGCAGTTACTCGAGGGTAGAGTCCTACGAGCAGTACTTC.